The 18 T cell receptor beta chains listed next were all sequenced from one sample in a study of T-cell memory formation after mild COVID-19. TCRdb independently ran MiXCR on the 5' RACE reads; one entry per CDR3 protein. The sample has about 430,000 distinct CDR3 sequences, 15% to 20% seen once. The material sequenced was PBMCs or a T cell subset sorted from them (not recorded which). These receptors were collected from a man aged 18 to 29 who had mild COVID-19 (a few samples of this study predate the infection). Cell type and time point are not known.

In its sample, this clonotype was seen a few times. This chain uses TRBV7-8 with TRBJ2-1, with D possibly TRBD1 on 5 matching bases. Per the germline V gene, CDR1 is SGHVS and CDR2 is FQNEAQ. Trimming left V 5 bases short and J 9 bases short, with 14 bases between. The CDR3 consists of 13 residues. The CDR3 here is CASSPWGRGEQFF. For the CDR3, the DNA is TGTGCCAGCAGCCCCTGGGGTAGGGGTGAGCAGTTCTTC.

The rearrangement joins TRBV6-2 or TRBV6-3 to TRBJ2-1, with TRBD1 as a possible D gene (5 bases). CDR3 length: 15 amino acids. Germline values: CDR1 MNHEY, CDR2 SVGEGT. V shed 6 bases and J shed 4 bases, with 16 bases lying between them. Written as DNA, the CDR3 is TGTGCCAGCAGGCGACAGAGTACTGGGTACAATGAGCAGTTCTTC. Residues: CASRRQSTGYNEQFF.

This clonotype was observed a handful of times. The genes are TRBV7-9 and TRBJ2-2; 9 positions match TRBD1. CDR1 is SEHNR and CDR2 is FQNEAQ in the germline V gene (reference sequence). The ends lost 2 bases at V and 6 bases at J; junction bases unmatched: 13. The CDR3 length is 18 residues. The CDR3 DNA reads TGTGCCAGCAGCTTAAGTTTCTCGGACAGGGGTCTTCCCGGGGAGCTGTTTTTT. Protein product: CASSLSFSDRGLPGELFF.

V and J are TRBV11-2 and TRBJ1-2; TRBD1 matches 7 bases. CDR1 and CDR2 from the germline V gene are SGHAT and FQNNGV. Germline trimming cut 3 bases from V and 9 bases from J; bases unmatched to any gene: 10. This CDR3 is built from 14 residues. CDR3 amino acids: CASSFGTAARSYTF. The CDR3 region has the DNA TGTGCCAGCAGCTTTGGGACAGCGGCTAGGAGCTACACCTTC.

This clonotype came up a few times. This chain links TRBV7-2 with TRBJ1-1, with a possible D match to TRBD1 (6 bases). V lost 3 bases, J lost 1 base, and 9 bases lay in between. Germline V gene lookup returns CDR1 SGHTA and CDR2 FQGNSA. The CDR3 contains 14 residues. This CDR3 reads CASSFGQRNTEAFF. The CDR3 DNA reads TGTGCCAGCAGCTTCGGACAGAGGAACACTGAAGCTTTCTTT. The entire variable domain, with the rest obtained from reference TRBV7-2 and TRBJ1-1, is as follows: GAGVSQSPSNKVTEKGKDVELRCDPISGHTALYWYRQSLGQGLEFLIYFQGNSAPDKSGLPSDRFSAERTGGSVSTLTIQRTQQEDSAVYLCASSFGQRNTEAFFGQGTRLTVV.

This clonotype was seen a handful of times. The gene calls are TRBV5-5 and TRBJ2-5; no firm D call. From germline, CDR1 is SGHKS and CDR2 YYEKEE (reference sequence). The CDR3 consists of 15 residues. V lost 0 bases, J lost 5 bases, and 14 bases lay in between. The CDR3 DNA is TGTGCCAGCAGCTTGGGGGGTTTCGAAGCGGAGACCCAGTACTTC. It is translated as CASSLGGFEAETQYF.

This clonotype occurred a few times. The chain is built from TRBV18 and TRBJ2-3, with D perhaps TRBD2 (6 bases). CDR1 KGHSH and CDR2 LQKENI come from the germline V gene. CDR3 size: 15 residues. V dropped 4 bases and J dropped 2 bases, with 13 bases sitting between them. Here the CDR3 reads CASSRGTSNTDTQYF. The CDR3 nucleotides are TGTGCCAGCTCACGGGGCACTAGCAACACAGATACGCAGTATTTT.

This rearrangement joins TRBV10-3 to TRBJ2-7; D is uncertain. V was pared by 0 bases and J by 2 bases, with 5 bases between. The CDR3 loop spans 13 amino acids. Germline-derived CDR1 and CDR2 are ENHRY and SYGVKD. CDR3 sequence: CAISESGPYEQYF. CDR3 nucleotides: TGTGCCATCAGTGAGTCTGGTCCCTACGAGCAGTACTTC.

Turning to this clonotype: A read error is possible here, since a much larger clone lies one base away. The chain has TRBV28 and TRBJ2-7; D may correspond to TRBD1 or TRBD2 (5 bases each). CDR1 and CDR2 from the germline V gene are MDHEN and SYDVKM. Trimming took off 5 bases at V and 3 bases at J, with 20 bases between the two ends. This CDR3 comprises 16 residues. The DNA for the CDR3 is TGTGCCAGCAGTCCCCGGGGACCCCGGCAACTCTACGAGCAGTACGTC. Protein product: CASSPRGPRQLYEQYV.

The chain couples TRBV4-2 to TRBJ2-1; the match to TRBD1 covers 9 bases. The germline V gene has CDR1 LGHNA and CDR2 YNFKEQ. After removal of 2 bases from V and 7 bases from J, the junction contained 9 bases not matched to a gene. The CDR3 spans 16 residues. For the CDR3, the DNA is TGTGCCAGCAGCCAACAACAGGGGGCATATAGGAATGAGCAGTTCTTC. It encodes CASSQQQGAYRNEQFF.

There are many counts of this clonotype. The chain has TRBV20-1 and TRBJ2-5; TRBD2 agrees at 14 bases. J gave up 2 bases and V 6 bases, and 11 bases lay outside the gene matches. There are 17 residues in the CDR3. Germline V lookup: CDR1 DFQATT, CDR2 SNEGSKA (reference sequence). As DNA, the CDR3 is TGCAGTGCCCCGCGGGGGACTAGCGGGGGTGAACAAGAGACCCAGTACTTC. It encodes CSAPRGTSGGEQETQYF.

This clonotype has only one observation. This chain connects TRBV7-2 to TRBJ2-3; no clear D. Trimming cost V 8 bases and J 4 bases, with 10 bases left between them. The CDR3 covers 12 residues. Germline values: CDR1 SGHTA, CDR2 FQGNSA. DNA of the CDR3: TGTGCCAGCGGCCCCAATCCAGATACGCAGTATTTT. This encodes CASGPNPDTQYF.

J is TRBJ2-1 and V is TRBV24-1; 12 nucleotides match TRBD2. V lost 7 bases, J lost 8 bases, and 17 bases stayed unmatched. Germline V gene sequence: CDR1 KGHDR, CDR2 SFDVKD. This CDR3 is built from 18 residues. The CDR3 is CATSSYTLAGGRSDEQFF. Written as DNA, the CDR3 is TGTGCCACCAGCTCATACACGCTAGCGGGGGGGCGGTCGGATGAGCAGTTCTTC.

This clonotype was seen just once. The chain has TRBV6-1 and TRBJ2-7; 7 bases line up with TRBD2. Germline trimming cut 0 bases from V and 5 bases from J; bases unmatched to any gene: 4. The germline V gene has CDR1 MNHNS and CDR2 SASEGT. The CDR3 sequence is 14 residues long. CDR3 sequence: CASSEARGRNEQYF. The CDR3 bases are TGTGCCAGCAGTGAAGCGCGGGGGAGGAACGAGCAGTACTTC.

V usage is TRBV4-3 and J usage is TRBJ2-2; perhaps TRBD2 as D (7 bases). CDR1 and CDR2 from the germline V gene are LGHNA and YSLEER. Trimming stripped 0 bases from V and 3 bases from J, with 14 bases between. CDR3 length equals 17 residues. The CDR3 loop is CASSQDLGGLDTGELFF. The CDR3 DNA sequence: TGCGCCAGCAGCCAAGATTTGGGGGGGCTGGACACCGGGGAGCTGTTTTTT.

As regards this clonotype: The junction differs from germline at one of its ends, possibly a read error. The J gene is TRBJ1-3, the V gene TRBV29-1; D remains ambiguous. The CDR3 covers 11 residues. Germline-derived CDR1 and CDR2 are SQVTM and ANQGSEA. CDR3 protein: CSVEGGNTIYF. The CDR3 DNA reads as TGCAGCGTGGAAGGGGGAAACACCATATATTTT.

The rearrangement links TRBV18 to TRBJ2-3; 7 nucleotides line up with TRBD1. From germline, CDR1 is KGHSH and CDR2 LQKENI. The CDR3 consists of 14 residues. V trimming: 3 bases; J trimming: 6 bases; junction bases outside the gene matches: 6. In DNA, the CDR3 is TGTGCCAGCTCACCGGGGACAGTCTGGGATACGCAGTATTTT. It translates to CASSPGTVWDTQYF.

This clonotype came up a few times. This chain joins TRBV5-1 and TRBJ2-7; 7 positions agree with TRBD2. The germline V gene encodes CDR1 SGHRS and CDR2 YFSETQ. This CDR3 has 17 residues. The ends lost 4 bases at V and 1 base at J; junction bases unmatched: 14. The CDR3 spells CASSPIDGGILSYEQYF. The DNA for the CDR3 is TGCGCCAGCAGCCCAATCGACGGGGGGATTCTATCCTACGAGCAGTACTTC.